These T cell receptor beta chains were read from a single sample in a study of Graves' ophthalmopathy and Graves' hyperthyroidism. Via MiXCR, TCRdb re-called the multiplex PCR reads, giving one row per CDR3 protein. The sample records about 160,000 distinct CDR3 sequences, approximately 40% being singletons. The specimen sequenced was peripheral blood. These receptor sequences come from a man aged 30-40 years with Graves' ophthalmopathy. CDR3s include the opening cysteine and the closing phenylalanine or tryptophan.

v_call	j_call	cdr3_length	cdr3_aa
TRBV5-1	TRBJ1-2	14	CASSVSTPNYGYTF
TRBV12-3/TRBV12-4	TRBJ2-2	16	CASSQIRGRNTGELFF
TRBV6-1	TRBJ1-1	12	CASIKSYQEAFF
TRBV12-3/TRBV12-4	TRBJ2-7	13	CASSADGVNEQYF
TRBV6-1	TRBJ2-5	15	CASSGAGMEQETQYF
TRBV6-1	TRBJ1-1	15	CASSPGPFQNTEAFF
TRBV28	TRBJ2-7	14	CASSPGTGEYEQYF
TRBV4-1	TRBJ2-7	15	CASSQEREGPYEQYF
TRBV6-2/TRBV6-3	TRBJ2-2	14	CASSYNGDTGELFF
TRBV7-2	TRBJ1-6	16	CASSRLGTDYNSPLHF
TRBV25-1	TRBJ2-5	16	CASSEGLGGNQETQYF
TRBV7-3	TRBJ1-2	13	CASSAGTGRGYTF
TRBV5-1	TRBJ2-7	15	CASSLEGQGAYEQYF
TRBV12-3/TRBV12-4	TRBJ1-1	12	CASSTGGTEAFF
TRBV7-9	TRBJ1-5	12	CASSLGMQPQHF
TRBV7-9	TRBJ2-7	15	CASSSVVGGAYEQYF
TRBV6-1	TRBJ2-7	14	CASSLWDRGYEQYF
TRBV6-1	TRBJ1-1	13	CASSSPNRAEAFF
TRBV20-1	TRBJ2-5	17	CSAVPPGQGSEGETQYF
TRBV2	TRBJ1-6	14	CASSGQRNNSPLHF
TRBV12-3/TRBV12-4	TRBJ1-2	15	CASSLSLTPVDGYTF
TRBV6-2/TRBV6-3	TRBJ2-7	14	CASSSSGRAYEQYF
TRBV12-3/TRBV12-4	TRBJ1-3	13	CASTRSPGNTIYF
TRBV24-1	TRBJ2-7	14	CATNYRGSSYERYF
TRBV12-3/TRBV12-4	TRBJ1-6	15	CASRRPGGLNSPLHF
TRBV6-5	TRBJ1-2	14	CASSYSREGDGYTF
TRBV28	TRBJ2-2	14	CASRDHINTGELFF
TRBV28	TRBJ2-5	12	CASSPLERTQYF
TRBV12-3/TRBV12-4	TRBJ1-2	15	CASSTRDRGGYGYTF
TRBV28	TRBJ1-1	12	CASLQGDTEAFF
TRBV6-2/TRBV6-3	TRBJ2-2	15	CASSYSIVVRGELFF
TRBV7-2	TRBJ2-5	15	CASSSRDPPRETQYF
TRBV6-2/TRBV6-3	TRBJ2-7	13	CASSGTGSYEQYF
TRBV6-2/TRBV6-3	TRBJ2-5	15	CASSWVAGVSGTQYF
TRBV4-2	TRBJ1-5	16	CASSQKIRRGNQPQHF
TRBV6-4	TRBJ1-6	14	CASSYSIPNSPLHF
TRBV5-5	TRBJ1-1	16	CASSFWDRGTNTEAFF
TRBV12-3/TRBV12-4	TRBJ1-5	14	CASSSTGSDQPQHF
TRBV5-6	TRBJ2-5	15	CASSLFGGAGETQYF
TRBV19	TRBJ1-1	14	CASLARALNTEAFF
TRBV2	TRBJ1-1	16	CASSELGGGALTEAFF
TRBV19	TRBJ1-1	12	CASSIDHFPAFF
TRBV20-1	TRBJ2-7	19	CSARDVASGGPGLAYEQYF
TRBV4-2	TRBJ2-5	15	CASSQEAGLEETQYF
TRBV27	TRBJ2-7	15	CASSSRDRSAYEQYF
TRBV11-2	TRBJ2-7	16	CASSSDSGLSSYEQYF